The next 7 T cell receptor beta chains were all read from a single sample in a study of identical twins. TCRdb re-derived calls from the 5' RACE reads in MiXCR, one entry per CDR3 protein. The sample lists approximately 690,000 distinct CDR3 sequences, over 5% occurring once. The sequenced sample consisted of naive T cells sorted from blood. These receptor sequences come from a man younger than 30 in good health.

This clonotype was seen at least ten times. This chain uses TRBV5-1 with TRBJ2-7; D remains unclear. The CDR3 is 13 residues long. V was shortened by 2 bases and J by 5 bases, with 11 bases between the two germline ends. The germline V gene encodes CDR1 SGHRS and CDR2 YFSETQ. The CDR3 spells CASSFPGQNEQYF. In nucleotides, the CDR3 is TGCGCCAGCAGCTTTCCGGGCCAGAACGAGCAGTACTTC.

This clonotype was counted ten times or more. The chain is built from TRBV7-2 and TRBJ2-7; 11 positions agree with TRBD2. The CDR3 covers 18 residues. Germline V gene sequence: CDR1 SGHTA, CDR2 FQGNSA. V dropped 1 base and J dropped 2; count of bases not matched to a gene: 10. The CDR3 DNA sequence: TGTGCCAGCAGCTTAGGGGCTAGCTTACTAGCGGGAGCCTACGAGCAGTACTTC. It encodes CASSLGASLLAGAYEQYF.

This clonotype appeared many times. The gene calls are TRBV12-3 or TRBV12-4 and TRBJ2-1; possible D gene TRBD2, 5 bases. This CDR3 spans 14 amino acids. Trimming cost V 7 bases and J 0 bases, with 10 bases left between them. CDR3 sequence: CASTRDSSYNEQFF. CDR3 coding DNA: TGTGCCAGCACCCGGGATAGCTCCTACAATGAGCAGTTCTTC.

This clonotype turned up a few times. The chain employs TRBV4-1 and TRBJ2-7; TRBD2 agrees at 8 bases. Germline lookup yields CDR1 MGHRA and CDR2 YSYEKL. Losses at the gene ends were 1 base for V and 6 bases for J; bases not matched to a gene: 5. The CDR3 is 14 amino acids. As DNA, the CDR3 is TGCGCCAGCAGCCAAGTTTCTGCGGGAGGCGAGCAGTACGTC. Translation gives CASSQVSAGGEQYV.

This clonotype was seen at least ten times. The V gene is TRBV4-1, the J gene TRBJ1-2; D unresolved. In germline, CDR1 is MGHRA, CDR2 YSYEKL. CDR3 size: 17 residues. The V gene lost 5 bases and the J gene lost 4 bases, with 23 bases spanning the gap. CDR3 protein: CASSLDQGTVGGYGYTF. The CDR3 DNA follows: TGCGCCAGCAGCTTAGATCAAGGTACGGTAGGAGGCTATGGCTACACCTTC.

At least ten counts were recorded for this clonotype. The V call is TRBV4-1, the J call TRBJ2-1; D gene uncertain. Trimming pared 1 base from V and 7 bases from J, leaving 8 bases between. Per the germline V gene, CDR1 is MGHRA and CDR2 is YSYEKL. CDR3 size: 13 residues. The CDR3 DNA is TGCGCCAGCAGCCAAGCAGATACAAATGAGCAGTTCTTC. This sequence encodes CASSQADTNEQFF.

This clonotype was counted at least ten times. The DNA for the CDR3 is TGTGCCAGCAGTGGTTTTCCCGCAACTAATGAAAAACTGTTTTTT. It is translated as CASSGFPATNEKLFF. This chain uses TRBV6-1 with TRBJ1-4, with D unclear. Trimming pared 4 bases from V and 0 bases from J, leaving 9 bases between. Germline CDR1 is MNHNS and CDR2 is SASEGT. The CDR3 has 15 amino acids.